This TCR beta chain was recorded in a study of cytomegalovirus exposure and HLA in healthy donors. 60 Vbeta and 13 Jbeta primers were used in PCR. Using immunoSEQ multiplex PCR, the repertoire was profiled, and TCRdb retains in-frame clones only, with some absent. This table has 150,000 to 200,000 clones, roughly 74% appearing once. V lost 0 bases and J 6 bases, leaving 16 bases between the germline ends. The length of the CDR3 is 16 residues. The germline gives CDR1 SGHTS, CDR2 YDEGEE. Donors likely had unrecorded immune exposures despite being nominally healthy when sampled. The study, taken as a whole, reports: By HLA locus, TCR association rates varied in a later analysis, with DRB1 showing the most and HLA-C the fewest. With later analysis, a missense DCLRE1C variant became linked to TCR beta V- and J-gene trimming. In a later analysis, donors in an Asian-associated ancestry cluster reportedly had fewer N-insertions in productive TCRs than the cohort mean.

On this clone: Its antigen is not known.

The sample comprised PBMCs. This clonotype was sampled from a woman between 25 and 40 years old in good health and CMV-seronegative. The rearrangement joins TRBV5-8 to TRBJ2-1, with D uncertain. CDR3: CASSLAKLVVSNEQFF. As DNA, the CDR3 is TGTGCCAGCAGCTTGGCCAAGTTGGTAGTCTCCAATGAGCAGTTCTTC.